The rows below give T cell receptor beta chains drawn from one sample of a study of CD8 T cells in ankylosing spondylitis. In TCRdb, the 5' RACE reads were re-called with MiXCR into one record per CDR3 protein. This repertoire shows about 190,000 distinct CDR3 sequences, over 10% found once; its top ten account for 11%. Sequencing input: blood, either unsorted or a sorted T cell fraction (not recorded which). The receptor set was obtained from a female donor with ankylosing spondylitis or in good health (not recorded which). CDR3s include the opening cysteine and the closing phenylalanine or tryptophan. The D gene is left open where the match is weak. The size entry is marked missing in some rows and otherwise reads once, few, many or a size class.

CASSLSWDRTGELFF TGCGCCAGCAGCCTAAGCTGGGACCGCACCGGGGAGCTGTTTTTT TRBJ2-2 many TRBV4-3 .
CSARDQKIMNTEAFF TGCAGTGCTAGAGATCAGAAAATAATGAACACTGAAGCTTTCTTT TRBJ1-1 many TRBV20-1 .
CASSIRTGTSGANVLTF TGCGCCAGCAGCATCAGGACAGGGACCTCTGGGGCCAACGTCCTGACTTTC TRBJ2-6 many TRBV5-1 TRBD1
CASRRPGLAGNTGELFF TGTGCCAGCCGCAGGCCGGGACTAGCGGGGAACACCGGGGAGCTGTTTTTT TRBJ2-2 few TRBV28 TRBD2
CASSFSWTGGPTEAFF TGTGCCAGCAGTTTTAGTTGGACAGGGGGGCCCACTGAAGCTTTCTTT TRBJ1-1 few TRBV27 TRBD1
CASSFGLSGGNEQFF TGTGCCAGCAGCTTCGGACTCTCCGGGGGGAATGAGCAGTTCTTC TRBJ2-1 few TRBV7-2 TRBD2
CASSQDPSAYNEQFF TGCGCCAGCAGCCAAGATCCCAGCGCCTACAATGAGCAGTTCTTC TRBJ2-1 few TRBV4-3 .
CASSQPNQGGNTEAFF TGTGCCAGCAGCCAACCCAATCAGGGGGGGAACACTGAAGCTTTCTTT TRBJ1-1 many TRBV4-2 TRBD1
CSAGLAGGPLTTEQYF TGCAGTGCTGGACTAGCGGGAGGACCCCTAACTACGGAGCAGTACTTC TRBJ2-7 many TRBV20-1 TRBD2
CASSLGRTKETQYF TGCGCCAGCAGCTTGGGTAGGACGAAAGAGACCCAGTACTTC TRBJ2-5 . TRBV5-1 .
CASSLAHGAREQYF TGTGCCAGCAGCTTAGCGCACGGGGCGCGCGAGCAGTACTTC TRBJ2-7 few TRBV7-8 .
CASSDFRDRDTF TGTGCCAGCAGTGACTTCCGGGACAGAGACACCTTC TRBJ1-2 many TRBV6-4 TRBD1
CASTGLGQETYEQYF TGTGCCAGCACGGGATTGGGACAGGAGACCTACGAGCAGTACTTC TRBJ2-7 . TRBV18 TRBD1
CASSLYEETQYF TGTGCCAGCAGCTTATACGAAGAGACCCAGTACTTC TRBJ2-5 many TRBV7-2 .
CASKGGSNQPQHF TGTGCCAGCAAGGGCGGTTCCAATCAGCCCCAGCATTTT TRBJ1-5 . TRBV25-1 .
CASSQDAGELFF TGTGCCAGCAGCCAAGATGCCGGGGAGCTGTTTTTT TRBJ2-2 many TRBV3-1 .
CASSVVGSGTGELFF TGTGCCAGCAGCGTAGTTGGTAGCGGGACCGGGGAGCTGTTTTTT TRBJ2-2 few TRBV9 TRBD2
CAISAGPRSSYEQYF TGTGCCATCAGTGCCGGCCCCAGGAGCTCCTACGAGCAGTACTTC TRBJ2-7 many TRBV10-3 .
CASSSTGDPEAFF TGCGCCAGCAGCTCTACAGGGGATCCTGAAGCTTTCTTT TRBJ1-1 many TRBV5-1 TRBD1
CASRLPGQHSNYGYTF TGTGCCAGTAGATTACCGGGACAGCACTCTAACTATGGCTACACCTTC TRBJ1-2 many TRBV19 TRBD1
CSASLGRSYGYTF TGCAGTGCTAGTTTGGGGCGCAGCTATGGCTACACCTTC TRBJ1-2 many TRBV20-1 .
CASSSRLGGNYGYTF TGTGCCAGCAGCTCCCGGCTGGGAGGTAACTATGGCTACACCTTC TRBJ1-2 few TRBV7-2 .
CASSASLSYNEQFF TGTGCCAGCAGCGCCTCTCTATCCTACAATGAGCAGTTCTTC TRBJ2-1 many TRBV7-2 .
CASSLYGNTEAFF TGTGCCAGCAGTTTATACGGGAACACTGAAGCTTTCTTT TRBJ1-1 many TRBV12-3/TRBV12-4 .
CASSLDGQGWIYNEQFF TGTGCCAGCAGCTTAGACGGTCAGGGGTGGATATACAATGAGCAGTTCTTC TRBJ2-1 many TRBV11-3 .
CAWSWSTDTQYF TGTGCCTGGAGTTGGAGCACAGATACGCAGTATTTT TRBJ2-3 few TRBV30 .
CASSFALNSNQPQYF TGTGCCAGCAGCTTTGCGCTGAATAGCAATCAGCCCCAGTATTTT TRBJ2-3 once TRBV5-5 .
CASSFNWGSNEKLFF TGTGCCAGCAGTTTTAATTGGGGATCTAATGAAAAACTGTTTTTT TRBJ1-4 few TRBV27 .
CASSNNYEQYF TGTGCCAGCAGTAACAACTACGAGCAGTACTTC TRBJ2-7 . TRBV6-5 .
CASSLNQPQHF TGTGCCAGCAGTTTAAATCAGCCCCAGCATTTT TRBJ1-5 many TRBV12-3/TRBV12-4 .
CARRGLPGDSPLHF TGTGCCAGACGGGGGTTACCGGGGGATTCACCCCTCCACTTT TRBJ1-6 many TRBV2 .
CAWRDRESPLHF TGTGCCTGGAGAGACAGGGAATCACCCCTCCACTTT TRBJ1-6 few TRBV30 TRBD1
CASSSSEDGELFF TGTGCCAGCAGCTCCTCGGAGGATGGGGAGCTGTTTTTT TRBJ2-2 many TRBV5-5 .
CASSLVAGSLEQYF TGTGCCAGCAGCTTAGTAGCCGGCTCCCTCGAGCAGTACTTC TRBJ2-7 many TRBV7-9 .
CSASQTNQPQHF TGCAGTGCTAGTCAGACGAATCAGCCCCAGCATTTT TRBJ1-5 many TRBV20-1 .
CASSRRNSGQPQHF TGTGCCAGCAGCCGTCGTAATTCGGGTCAGCCCCAGCATTTT TRBJ1-5 many TRBV12-3/TRBV12-4 .
CSAPKGGAGPEQFF TGCAGTGCACCCAAGGGGGGAGCGGGACCTGAGCAGTTCTTC TRBJ2-1 many TRBV20-1 .
CASSPDREVQFF TGCGCCAGCAGCCCGGACAGGGAGGTGCAGTTCTTC TRBJ2-1 . TRBV5-1 TRBD1
CASSLAGIYEQYF TGTGCCAGCAGCTTAGCGGGAATCTACGAGCAGTACTTC TRBJ2-7 few TRBV7-9 .
CASSRTGVAYNEQFF TGTGCCAGCAGCCGAACGGGGGTTGCCTACAATGAGCAGTTCTTC TRBJ2-1 . TRBV28 .
CASSFVGLSYNEQFF TGTGCCAGCAGCTTCGTAGGGCTCTCCTACAATGAGCAGTTCTTC TRBJ2-1 . TRBV7-9 .
CASSLGVLNQPQHF TGTGCCAGCAGCTTAGGAGTCCTCAATCAGCCCCAGCATTTT TRBJ1-5 . TRBV7-2 .
CASSTGTGANVLTF TGTGCCAGCAGTACAGGGACTGGGGCCAACGTCCTGACTTTC TRBJ2-6 few TRBV28 .
CASSLVVGASYNEQFF TGCGCCAGCAGCTTGGTTGTGGGGGCCTCCTACAATGAGCAGTTCTTC TRBJ2-1 many TRBV5-1 .
CASSSRAQPQHF TGTGCCAGCAGTTCCAGGGCTCAGCCCCAGCATTTT TRBJ1-5 many TRBV12-3/TRBV12-4 .
CAGTSGGGNQYF TGTGCCGGAACATCAGGGGGAGGGAACCAGTACTTC TRBJ2-7 . TRBV2 .
CASYSGVLGRELFF TGTGCCAGCTACAGCGGGGTCCTAGGTCGGGAGCTGTTTTTT TRBJ2-2 many TRBV28 TRBD2
CASSLAGTKYNEQFF TGTGCCAGCAGTTTGGCCGGGACCAAATACAATGAGCAGTTCTTC TRBJ2-1 many TRBV28 .
CASSSYRQGGNTEAFF TGCGCCAGCAGCTCATACCGACAGGGTGGGAACACTGAAGCTTTCTTT TRBJ1-1 many TRBV5-1 TRBD1
CASSYPETGTGAGELFF TGTGCCAGCAGTTACCCCGAAACGGGGACAGGAGCCGGGGAGCTGTTTTTT TRBJ2-2 many TRBV6-5 TRBD1
CAIRQGTMIAPNYGYTF TGTGCCATTAGACAGGGTACTATGATAGCCCCTAACTATGGCTACACCTTC TRBJ1-2 . TRBV2 TRBD1